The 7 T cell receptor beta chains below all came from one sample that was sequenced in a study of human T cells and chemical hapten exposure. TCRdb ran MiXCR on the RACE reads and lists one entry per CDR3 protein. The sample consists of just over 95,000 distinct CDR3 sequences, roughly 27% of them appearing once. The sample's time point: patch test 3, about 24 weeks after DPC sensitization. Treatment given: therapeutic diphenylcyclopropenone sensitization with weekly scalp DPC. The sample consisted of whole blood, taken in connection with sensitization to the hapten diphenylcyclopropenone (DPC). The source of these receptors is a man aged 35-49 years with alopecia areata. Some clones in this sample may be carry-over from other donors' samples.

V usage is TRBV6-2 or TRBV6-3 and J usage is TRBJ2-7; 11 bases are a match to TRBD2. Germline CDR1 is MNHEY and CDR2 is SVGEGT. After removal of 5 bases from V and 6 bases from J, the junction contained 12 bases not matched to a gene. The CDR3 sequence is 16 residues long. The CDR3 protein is CASSRPRLAGNIEQYF. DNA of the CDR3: TGTGCCAGCAGTCGCCCTAGACTAGCGGGAAACATCGAGCAGTACTTC.

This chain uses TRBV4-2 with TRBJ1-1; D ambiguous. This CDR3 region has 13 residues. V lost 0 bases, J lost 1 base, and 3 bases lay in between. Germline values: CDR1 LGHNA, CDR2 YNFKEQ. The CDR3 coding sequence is TGTGCCAGCAGCCAAGAAAGGAACACTGAAGCTTTCTTT. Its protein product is CASSQERNTEAFF.

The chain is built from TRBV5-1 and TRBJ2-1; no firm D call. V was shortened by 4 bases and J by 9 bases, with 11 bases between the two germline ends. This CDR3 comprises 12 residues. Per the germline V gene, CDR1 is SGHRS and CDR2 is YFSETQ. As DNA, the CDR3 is TGCGCCAGCAGCCCACACGGAGCTGAGCAGTTCTTC. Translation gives CASSPHGAEQFF.

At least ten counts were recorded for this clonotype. The CDR3 spells CASSPDLSSYNEQFF. As DNA, the CDR3 is TGTGCCAGCTCACCGGACTTAAGCTCCTACAATGAGCAGTTCTTC. The V call is TRBV18, the J call TRBJ2-1; D perhaps matches TRBD2 (5 bases). Germline values: CDR1 KGHSH, CDR2 LQKENI. The V end lost 3 bases, the J end lost 0 bases, and 9 bases lay between the germline ends. This CDR3 spans 15 amino acids.

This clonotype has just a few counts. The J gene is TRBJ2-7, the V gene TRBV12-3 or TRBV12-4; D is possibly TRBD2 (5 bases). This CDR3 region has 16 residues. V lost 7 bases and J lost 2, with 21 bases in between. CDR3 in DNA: TGTGCCAGCAACCCGTACGGGAAGCTTGAAACCTACGAGCAGTACTTC. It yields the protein CASNPYGKLETYEQYF.

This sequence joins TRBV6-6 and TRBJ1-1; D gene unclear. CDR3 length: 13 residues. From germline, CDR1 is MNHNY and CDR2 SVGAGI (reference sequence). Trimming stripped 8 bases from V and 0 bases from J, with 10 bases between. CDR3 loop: CASQRQLNTEAFF. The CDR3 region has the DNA TGTGCCAGCCAGCGGCAGTTGAACACTGAAGCTTTCTTT.

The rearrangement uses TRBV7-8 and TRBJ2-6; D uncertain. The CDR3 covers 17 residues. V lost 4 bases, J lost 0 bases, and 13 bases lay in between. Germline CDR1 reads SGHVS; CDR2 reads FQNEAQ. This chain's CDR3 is CASSSRNLGSGANVLTF. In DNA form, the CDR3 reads TGTGCCAGCAGCTCGAGGAACTTGGGCTCTGGGGCCAACGTCCTGACTTTC.